This entry describes one T cell receptor beta chain. The record originates from a study of control samples from healthy donors and cancer patients. The assay was immunoSEQ multiplex PCR, and TCRdb's table has in-frame clones only and misses some. The sample consists of 130,000 or so clones, roughly 94% of them appearing once. The CDR3 runs to 12 residues. The ends were cut back, 6 bases at V and 2 bases at J, with 8 bases in the middle. The sample taken for sequencing was blood. The V call is TRBV12-3 or TRBV12-4, the J call TRBJ2-7; no clear D gene. This TCR was recovered from a man aged 35-49 years in good health. The CDR3 is CASSDRTYEQYF. CDR3 nucleotides: TGTGCCAGCAGCGACCGGACCTACGAGCAGTACTTC.